This TCR beta chain comes out of a study of a mutant IDH1 vaccine in newly diagnosed glioma. For the study at large: Patients previously underwent radiotherapy, temozolomide, or both, and most underwent both. Overall study findings and caveats: Pseudoprogression appeared independent of alterations in top peripheral clonotypes.

Documented time point: week 23, last vaccination. Vaccination comprised doses that each held 300 ug of mutant IDH1 20-mer peptide, plus topical imiquimod. Diagnosis in the donors showed new WHO grade 3 or 4 astrocytomas that were IDH1-mutant and ATRX-lost. Remarks on this clone: Its specificity is unknown.

This CDR3 spans 20 amino acids. Germline CDR1 is LNHDA and CDR2 is SQIVND (reference sequence). The V gene end was trimmed by 5 bases and the J gene end by 2 bases; junction bases not matched to a gene: 21. Produced via immunoSEQ multiplex PCR; TCRdb's table is partial and in-frame only. The table includes approximately 62,000 clones, roughly 81% detected once. The J gene is TRBJ2-7, the V gene TRBV19; 10 bases match TRBD1. This clonotype originated in a man aged 25 to 45 with glioma. The sequenced sample was PBMCs, obtained from a glioma patient whose treatment included an IDH1 peptide vaccine. The CDR3 DNA is TGTGCCAGTAGTGCGAATCCAGGACAGGGGGTTGGTACCCTCACCTACGAGCAGTACTTC. This encodes CASSANPGQGVGTLTYEQYF. Combining the CDR3 with reference TRBV19 and TRBJ2-7 gives the whole variable domain DGGITQSPKYLFRKEGQNVTLSCEQNLNHDAMYWYRQDPGQGLRLIYYSQIVNDFQKGDIAEGYSVSREKKESFPLTVTSAQKNPTAFYLCASSANPGQGVGTLTYEQYFGPGTRLTVT.